The 24 T cell receptor beta chains below all came from one sample that was sequenced in a study of early T cells in non-severe SARS-CoV-2 infection. From the 5' RACE reads, TCRdb called clonotypes with MiXCR, one entry per CDR3 protein. The table lists tens of thousands of distinct CDR3 sequences, more than 15% of them singletons. The starting material was whole blood, obtained at baseline. All receptors derive from an adult who was a healthcare worker with PCR-confirmed SARS-CoV-2 infection or an uninfected control (not recorded which).

This clonotype was seen only a few times. V and J are TRBV7-2 and TRBJ2-7; no clear D. This CDR3 comprises 15 residues. Germline CDR1 reads SGHTA; CDR2 reads FQGNSA. Trimming pared 5 bases from V and 2 bases from J, leaving 16 bases between. CDR3 DNA: TGTGCCAGCAGCGTGGAATGGCTGGCTACCTACGAGCAGTACTTC. It specifies CASSVEWLATYEQYF.

The V gene is TRBV28, the J gene TRBJ1-1; the D is unclear. Per the germline V gene, CDR1 is MDHEN and CDR2 is SYDVKM. The ends were cut back, 11 bases at V and 4 bases at J, with 23 bases in the middle. This CDR3 is built from 15 residues. CDR3 in amino acids: CAGAKNQVGSTEAFF. CDR3 coding DNA: TGTGCCGGCGCCAAGAATCAGGTGGGAAGCACTGAAGCTTTCTTT.

This clonotype has just a few counts. The chain couples TRBV4-3 to TRBJ2-2; TRBD2 is a possible D gene (6 bases). CDR3 size: 15 residues. The germline CDR1 and CDR2 sequences are LGHNA and YSLEER. V was clipped by 4 bases and J by 3 bases, with 12 bases between them. The CDR3 is CASSPGREYTGELFF. The CDR3 DNA reads TGCGCCAGCAGCCCTGGACGGGAGTACACCGGGGAGCTGTTTTTT.

This clonotype has more than one count but fewer than ten. The chain has TRBV7-6 and TRBJ2-1, with 11 bases identical to TRBD2. Germline CDR1 and CDR2: SGHVS and FNYEAQ. With 5 bases clipped from V and 6 bases from J, the junction kept 9 bases outside the gene matches. The CDR3 has 16 residues. In nucleotides, the CDR3 is TGTGCCAGCAGCCAACAGACTAGCGGGATGGGCAATGAGCAGTTCTTC. Translated, it gives CASSQQTSGMGNEQFF.

The genes are TRBV7-2 and TRBJ1-2; TRBD1 might be the D (5 bases). Germline V gene lookup returns CDR1 SGHTA and CDR2 FQGNSA. The CDR3 sequence is 16 residues long. Between the trimmed V and J ends, which lost 2 bases and 0 bases, there was a span of 13 bases. The CDR3 loop reads CASSLNRNLANYGYTF. The CDR3 DNA reads TGTGCCAGCAGCTTAAACAGGAACCTCGCTAACTATGGCTACACCTTC.

This clonotype was recorded at least ten times. This chain links TRBV2 with TRBJ2-1, with D perhaps TRBD1 (6 bases). Germline CDR1 and CDR2: SNHLY and FYNNEI. Trimming took 8 bases from V and 2 from J, leaving 13 bases between them. The CDR3 covers 14 residues. The CDR3 DNA reads TGTGCCAGCCGTATCAGGGGTACCTACAATGAGCAGTTCTTC. Protein sequence: CASRIRGTYNEQFF. The full variable domain, with the rest looked up from reference TRBV2 and TRBJ2-1, is EPEVTQTPSHQVTQMGQEVILRCVPISNHLYFYWYRQILGQKVEFLVSFYNNEISEKSEIFDDQFSVERPDGSNFTLKIRSTKLEDSAMYFCASRIRGTYNEQFFGPGTRLTVL.

This clonotype was counted a few times. The J gene is TRBJ2-5, the V gene TRBV5-4; D could derive from TRBD1 or TRBD2 (6 bases each). This CDR3 is built from 15 residues. V was cut by 4 bases and J by 2 bases, with 15 bases left in between. Per germline, CDR1 SGHNT and CDR2 YYREEE (reference sequence). Written as DNA, the CDR3 is TGTGCCAGCAGCCGCGGGACATTGGGGCAAGAGACCCAGTACTTC. Translation: CASSRGTLGQETQYF.

The V and J genes are TRBV5-1 and TRBJ1-6, with TRBD1 matching 10 bases. This CDR3 comprises 15 residues. Looked up from germline, CDR1 is SGHRS and CDR2 is YFSETQ. Trimming took 4 bases from V and 7 from J; bases not matched to a gene: 5. The CDR3 DNA sequence: TGCGCCAGCAGCCTATCGGGACAGGGGAATTCACCCCTCCACTTT. Translation: CASSLSGQGNSPLHF. Filled out from reference TRBV5-1 and TRBJ1-6, the complete variable domain reads KAGVTQTPRYLIKTRGQQVTLSCSPISGHRSVSWYQQTPGQGLQFLFEYFSETQRNKGNFPGRFSGRQFSNSRSEMNVSTLELGDSALYLCASSLSGQGNSPLHFGNGTRLTVT.

In its sample, this clonotype was seen a few times. Here the CDR3 reads CASSFAPNYGYTF. The CDR3 DNA follows: TGTGCCAGCAGTTTTGCACCTAACTATGGCTACACCTTC. The chain couples TRBV27 to TRBJ1-2; D ambiguous. Germline V gene lookup returns CDR1 MNHEY and CDR2 SMNVEV (reference sequence). This CDR3 is 13 amino acids long. V lost 3 bases and J 0 bases, leaving 5 bases between the germline ends.

This clonotype showed up many times. The rearrangement joins TRBV10-3 to TRBJ2-1, with 8 bases that match TRBD1. From germline, CDR1 is ENHRY and CDR2 SYGVKD. V trimming: 3 bases; J trimming: 4 bases; junction bases outside the gene matches: 8. This CDR3 contains 16 residues. CDR3 in DNA: TGTGCCATCAGTGACCGGGACAGGAGCTTTTACAATGAGCAGTTCTTC. It specifies CAISDRDRSFYNEQFF.

This clonotype showed up just a few times. The V and J genes are TRBV6-1 and TRBJ1-5; TRBD1 is a possible D gene (6 bases). CDR1 and CDR2 from the germline V gene are MNHNS and SASEGT. The CDR3 runs 14 residues. With 6 bases removed from V and 5 bases from J, the gap between germline ends came to 14 bases. DNA for the CDR3: TGTGCCAGCAGCGTGACAGGTCGGGATCAGCCCCAGCATTTT. Translating it yields CASSVTGRDQPQHF.

This clonotype was seen more than once but under ten times. The chain employs TRBV2 and TRBJ2-2; no reliable D call. Per germline, CDR1 SNHLY and CDR2 FYNNEI. The CDR3 has 14 amino acids. V lost 1 base to trimming and J lost 8 bases, with 11 bases between them. This CDR3 is CASSEVTTGGELFF. Written as DNA, the CDR3 is TGTGCCAGCAGTGAAGTAACGACCGGGGGGGAGCTGTTTTTT. Based on the CDR3 plus reference TRBV2 and TRBJ2-2, the full variable domain is EPEVTQTPSHQVTQMGQEVILRCVPISNHLYFYWYRQILGQKVEFLVSFYNNEISEKSEIFDDQFSVERPDGSNFTLKIRSTKLEDSAMYFCASSEVTTGGELFFGEGSRLTVL.

The rearrangement joins TRBV7-9 to TRBJ2-3, with D tentatively TRBD2 (6 bases). The CDR3 runs 16 residues. V dropped 5 bases and J dropped 1 base, with 16 bases sitting between them. The germline V gene encodes CDR1 SEHNR and CDR2 FQNEAQ (reference sequence). CDR3 nucleotide sequence: TGTGCCAGCAGCGGACCGGGGCGGGACGGCACAGATACGCAGTATTTT. It translates to CASSGPGRDGTDTQYF.

By sample share, this clonotype is medium-sized (0.01 to 0.1%). J is TRBJ2-7 and V is TRBV7-8; D might be TRBD2 (6 bases). The V end lost 4 bases, the J end lost 3 bases, and 19 bases lay between the germline ends. The CDR3 consists of 16 residues. The V gene's germline CDR1 is SGHVS and CDR2 FQNEAQ. The CDR3: CASSSPRRALFYEQYF. CDR3 sequence (DNA): TGTGCCAGCAGCTCGCCCCGGAGGGCCCTCTTCTACGAGCAGTACTTC.

The V and J genes are TRBV20-1 and TRBJ2-1; D gene uncertain. The V gene lost 3 bases and the J gene lost 6 bases, with 15 bases spanning the gap. Germline V gene sequence: CDR1 DFQATT, CDR2 SNEGSKA (reference sequence). This CDR3 spans 14 amino acids. The CDR3 loop reads CSARPGKLINEQFF. The CDR3, as DNA: TGCAGTGCTAGGCCTGGAAAATTAATCAATGAGCAGTTCTTC.

The chain has TRBV19 and TRBJ2-5; no clear D. Germline values: CDR1 LNHDA, CDR2 SQIVND (reference sequence). The CDR3 spans 13 residues. V lost 5 bases to trimming and J lost 5 bases, with 12 bases between them. The CDR3 nucleotides are TGTGCCAGTAGTGTAGGATATATGGAGACCCAGTACTTC. Protein: CASSVGYMETQYF.

This clonotype was counted a few times. The chain employs TRBV27 and TRBJ2-7; D ambiguous. This CDR3 has 13 amino acids. Germline V gene data show CDR1 as MNHEY and CDR2 as SMNVEV (reference sequence). Trimming pared 6 bases from V and 5 bases from J, leaving 14 bases between. The CDR3 DNA reads TGTGCCAGCAGAGCCGGGCTACGCCACGAGCAGTACTTC. Translation gives CASRAGLRHEQYF.

A few counts support this clonotype. The V and J genes are TRBV28 and TRBJ2-5, with TRBD2 as a possible D gene (7 bases). Germline assignment: CDR1 MDHEN and CDR2 SYDVKM. There are 16 residues in the CDR3. The V and J ends lost 2 bases and 2 bases respectively, with 15 bases between them. The CDR3 DNA follows: TGTGCCAGCAGTTTAGGCCGGGGGGCCCGTCAAGAGACCCAGTACTTC. Amino acids: CASSLGRGARQETQYF.

This clonotype was seen only a few times. The chain joins TRBV2 to TRBJ2-7, with TRBD2 matching 9 bases. This CDR3 comprises 14 residues. V trimming: 6 bases; J trimming: 0 bases; junction bases outside the gene matches: 3. From germline, CDR1 is SNHLY and CDR2 FYNNEI. The CDR3 bases are TGTGCCAGCAGCCCTAGCGGGATCTCCTACGAGCAGTACTTC. Translation: CASSPSGISYEQYF.

The chain is built from TRBV6-6 and TRBJ2-7; 8 nucleotides agree with TRBD1. Germline V lookup: CDR1 MNHNY, CDR2 SVGAGI (reference sequence). This CDR3 comprises 14 residues. V shed 5 bases and J 7 bases; nucleotides not matched to a gene: 10. The CDR3 is CASSLWTGLGEQYF. CDR3 nucleotide sequence: TGTGCCAGCAGTCTTTGGACAGGGCTAGGGGAGCAGTACTTC.

The chain is built from TRBV28 and TRBJ1-1; no clear D gene. Germline V gene lookup returns CDR1 MDHEN and CDR2 SYDVKM. Trimming left V 5 bases short and J 0 bases short, with 7 bases between. The CDR3 has 13 residues. This chain's CDR3 is CASSAHLNTEAFF. The CDR3 DNA follows: TGTGCCAGCAGTGCACACCTGAACACTGAAGCTTTCTTT.

The chain employs TRBV6-5 and TRBJ2-2, with D unclear. The CDR3 contains 16 residues. The ends were cut back, 3 bases at V and 3 bases at J, with 14 bases in the middle. CDR1 is MNHEY, CDR2 SVGAGI, per germline. The CDR3 coding sequence is TGTGCCAGCAGTTATGCCAGCAGGATCGACACCGGGGAGCTGTTTTTT. It encodes CASSYASRIDTGELFF.

In this sample, this clonotype turned up many times. This chain joins TRBV30 and TRBJ2-7; perhaps TRBD2 as D (7 bases). The CDR3 is 14 residues long. In germline, CDR1 is GTSNPN, CDR2 SVGIG (reference sequence). The V gene lost 4 bases and the J gene lost 6 bases, with 19 bases spanning the gap. The CDR3 nucleotides read TGTGCCTGGACCAAGGGGGGGTCCATCGGCGAGCAGTACTTC. It translates to CAWTKGGSIGEQYF.

This rearrangement joins TRBV20-1 to TRBJ1-1; D is unresolved. Deletions cut 0 bases from V and 2 bases from J, with 13 bases between. This CDR3 contains 15 residues. Germline V gene sequence: CDR1 DFQATT, CDR2 SNEGSKA (reference sequence). The CDR3 loop reads CSARDFGILNTEAFF. In DNA form, the CDR3 reads TGCAGTGCTAGAGACTTCGGCATACTAAACACTGAAGCTTTCTTT.